This T cell receptor beta chain is from a study of T cells in Graves' hyperthyroidism and ophthalmopathy (dated by TCRdb to between 2019 and 2020). Concerning the study at large: Peripheral blood samples were taken at initial diagnosis, before any treatment was given. For training and testing, the approximately 92 patients in the discovery cohort were randomly divided in a 7:3 ratio. Once sampling was done, hyperthyroidism patients were given methimazole at a starting dose of 30 mg daily, whereas ophthalmopathy patients were given high-dose intravenous methylprednisolone. TCR Vbeta CDR3 sequencing of 130 to 150 peripheral blood samples (over 40 ophthalmopathy, over 70 hyperthyroidism and approximately 17 progressor patients) is reported in the paper. Prospective prediction of ophthalmopathy was tested in an independent validation cohort of approximately 19 hyperthyroidism patients and 17 patients who later progressed to ophthalmopathy. A discovery cohort of around 100 patients, 43 with Graves' ophthalmopathy and 55 to 65 with stable Graves' hyperthyroidism, was used to find distinguishing TCR V-J signatures. The study also compared thyroid tissue and blood T-cell repertoires from several Graves' hyperthyroidism patients. The paper as a whole reports these results and caveats: Blood samples also contained most of the expanded thyroid clonotypes (frequency above 0.001), which suggests that blood repertoires may reflect thyroid immune responses. A 13 V-J signature model separated ophthalmopathy from stable hyperthyroidism, with nearly 90% sensitivity and approximately 81% specificity in cross-validation and 80%/75% in testing. In validation, the model predicted progression to ophthalmopathy with around 71% sensitivity and 72% to 75% specificity, a median of 6.5 months before onset. Sample size was not statistically predetermined, and blinding of investigators to group allocation was not performed.

The TCR beta CDR3 regions were amplified from the RNA transcripts. The TCR CDR3 was subjected to a first round of RT-PCR using the HTBI primer set and the Qiagen OneStep RT-PCR kit. The libraries were constructed in a second round of multiplex PCR and then size-selected and purified. The libraries were sequenced on an Illumina HiSeq2000 using paired-end 100 bp reads. As for how the authors treated the data: Raw data were processed with SOAPnuke, discarding reads with adapters, uncalled bases, mean Phred below 15, or no exact constant-primer or identifier match. High-quality paired reads were merged using COPE v1.2.5, and each unique nucleotide sequence was defined as a clonotype. Clonotypes were aligned to IMGT TRBV, TRBD and TRBJ reference segments using MiTCR v1.1. The analysis was restricted to V-J combinations with a frequency above 0.0001, which together covered just over 99% of the repertoires. The TCS score was defined as the ratio of F50 (clonal expansion) to E x V (chaos), calculated using BLOSUM62-based TCRdist between CDR3 peptides within each V-J. Welch's t-statistics and random forest reduced fewer than 550 V-J features to 13, which were used in a naive Bayes classifier (R e1071). TCRdb trimmed public reads at Q25 via fastp, called clones via MiXCR and kept in-frame beta chains. Rows merge per CDR3 protein into single entries with the most common DNA and genes. The V and J calls were determined by TCRdb, not by the authors. This sample has hundreds of thousands of distinct CDR3 sequences in its table, and 15% to 19% of those were observed once. The ten biggest clones cover approximately 7.5% of the sample.

Stable Graves' hyperthyroidism was defined as the absence of progression to ophthalmopathy over 18 months of follow-up. Hyperthyroidism patients were aged 18 to 65 years and newly diagnosed, with disease duration of less than 2 months. Exclusion was applied to patients with uncontrolled infections, other autoimmune diseases, pregnancy or lactation. Diagnoses were established on the basis of clinical symptoms, serum thyroxine and TRAb, thyroid ultrasound, and orbital computed tomography. PBMCs were separated from approximately 10 ml of fresh peripheral blood using Ficoll-Paque density gradient centrifugation. Total RNA was extracted with Trizol reagent, and quality was checked on an Agilent 2100 Bioanalyzer. On this clonotype itself: What antigen it recognizes has not been identified. Base qualities are not provided; no much larger clone lies one nucleotide away.

From the cysteine through the phenylalanine, the CDR3 covers 16 amino acids. Only the CDR3 part of the read is kept: 48 bases, read in frame from the first base. Based on the germline V gene, the CDR1 and CDR2 sequences are SGHRS and YFSETQ. V and J lose 4 bases and 5 bases, and a span of 22 bases separates them. The origin of this receptor is a woman under 30 with Graves' hyperthyroidism. The sample consisted of blood. In this chain, TRBV5-1 is recombined with TRBJ2-7; the D call is possibly TRBD1 or TRBD2, each sharing 5 bases. The base sequence is TGCGCCAGCAGCGCAACCGGGGCTCTCTCCGTCCACGAGCAGTACTTC. This is translated as CASSATGALSVHEQYF.